This T cell receptor (beta chain) was observed in a study of post-analysis software for immune sequencing data. This clonotype came up a few times. Antigen specificity is unknown. The V end lost 6 bases, the J end lost 2 bases, and 20 bases lay between the germline ends. CDR3 length equals 16 residues. Looked up from germline, CDR1 is SGHRS and CDR2 is YFSETQ. General observations from the study: In patients, about five TRBV segments were more frequent than in controls, with TRBV5-6, TRBV5-1 and TRBV20-1 among them. Controls showed significantly higher normalized Chao1 diversity than did multiple sclerosis patients. With F measure, samples from one preparation batch clustered together strongly.

Unique molecular identifiers tagged the TCR beta cDNA libraries. Once roughly 0.85 to 11 million T cells were used, approximately 470,000 cDNA molecules resulted. From the PCR reads, TCRdb called clonotypes with MiXCR, one entry per CDR3 protein. In the table there are 650,000 to 900,000 distinct CDR3 sequences, under 60% of which are singletons. The sequenced material came from blood. This chain joins TRBV5-1 and TRBJ1-2; tentatively, D is TRBD1 (6 bases). This receptor was obtained from a girl aged 5 to 17 with multiple sclerosis. The CDR3 protein is CASKKGLQGGNYGYTF. The CDR3 region has the DNA TGCGCCAGCAAGAAAGGATTACAGGGAGGAAACTATGGCTACACCTTC.